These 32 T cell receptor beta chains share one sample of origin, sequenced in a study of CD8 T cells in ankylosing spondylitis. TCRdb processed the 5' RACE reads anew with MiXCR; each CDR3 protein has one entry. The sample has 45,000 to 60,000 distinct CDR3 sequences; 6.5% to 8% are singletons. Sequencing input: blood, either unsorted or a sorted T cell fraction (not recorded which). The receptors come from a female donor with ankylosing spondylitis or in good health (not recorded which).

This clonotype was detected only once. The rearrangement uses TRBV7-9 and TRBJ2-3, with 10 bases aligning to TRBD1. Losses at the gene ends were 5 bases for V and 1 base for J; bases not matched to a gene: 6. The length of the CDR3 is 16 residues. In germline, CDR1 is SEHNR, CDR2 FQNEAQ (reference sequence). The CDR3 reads CASSQATGGGTDTQYF. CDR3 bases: TGTGCCAGCAGCCAAGCGACAGGGGGCGGCACAGATACGCAGTATTTT.

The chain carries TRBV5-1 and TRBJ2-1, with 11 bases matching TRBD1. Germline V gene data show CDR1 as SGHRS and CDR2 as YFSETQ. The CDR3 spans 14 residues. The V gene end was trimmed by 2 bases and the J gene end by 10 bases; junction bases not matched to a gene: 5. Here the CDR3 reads CASSFGQGATEQFF. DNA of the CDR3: TGCGCCAGCAGCTTTGGACAGGGGGCAACAGAGCAGTTCTTC.

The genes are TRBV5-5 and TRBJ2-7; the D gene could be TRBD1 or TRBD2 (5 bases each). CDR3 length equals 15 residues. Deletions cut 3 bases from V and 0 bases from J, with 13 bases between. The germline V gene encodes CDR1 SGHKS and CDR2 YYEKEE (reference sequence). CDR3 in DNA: TGTGCCAGCAGCTCCGGGACGGTAAGCTCCTACGAGCAGTACGTC. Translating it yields CASSSGTVSSYEQYV.

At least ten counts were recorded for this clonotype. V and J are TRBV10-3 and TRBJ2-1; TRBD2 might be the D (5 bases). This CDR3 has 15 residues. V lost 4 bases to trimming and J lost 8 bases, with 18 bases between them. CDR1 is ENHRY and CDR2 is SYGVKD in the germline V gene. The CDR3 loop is CAISGIMTEGYEQFF. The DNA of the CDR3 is TGTGCCATCAGTGGGATCATGACTGAGGGCTATGAGCAGTTCTTC.

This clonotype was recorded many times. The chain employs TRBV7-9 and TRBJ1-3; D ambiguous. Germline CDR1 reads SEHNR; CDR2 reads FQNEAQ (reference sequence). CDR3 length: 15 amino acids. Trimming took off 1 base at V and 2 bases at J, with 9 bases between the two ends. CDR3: CASSLEPLAGNTIYF. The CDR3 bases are TGTGCCAGCAGCTTAGAGCCCTTGGCTGGAAACACCATATATTTT.

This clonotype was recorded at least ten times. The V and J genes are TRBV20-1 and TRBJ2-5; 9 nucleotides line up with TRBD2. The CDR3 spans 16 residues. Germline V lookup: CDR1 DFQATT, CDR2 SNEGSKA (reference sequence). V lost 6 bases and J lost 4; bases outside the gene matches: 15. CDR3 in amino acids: CSASRSSGALRETQYF. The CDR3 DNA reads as TGCAGTGCGAGTCGGTCTAGCGGGGCGCTGAGAGAGACCCAGTACTTC.

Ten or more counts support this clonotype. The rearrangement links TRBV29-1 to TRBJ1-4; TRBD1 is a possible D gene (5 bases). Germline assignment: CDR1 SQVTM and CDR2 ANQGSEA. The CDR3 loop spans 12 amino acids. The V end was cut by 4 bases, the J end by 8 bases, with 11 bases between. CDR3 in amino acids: CSVAAGREKLFF. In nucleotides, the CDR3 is TGCAGCGTTGCCGCGGGGCGAGAAAAACTGTTTTTT.

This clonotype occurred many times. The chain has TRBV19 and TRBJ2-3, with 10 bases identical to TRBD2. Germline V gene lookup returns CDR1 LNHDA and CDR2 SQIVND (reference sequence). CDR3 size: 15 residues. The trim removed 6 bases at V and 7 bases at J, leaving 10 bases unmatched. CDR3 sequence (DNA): TGTGCCAGTAGACCCACTAGCGGGGACCTCCATACGCAGTATTTT. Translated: CASRPTSGDLHTQYF.

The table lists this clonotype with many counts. The CDR3 protein is CASSLDYRDGYTF. The CDR3 nucleotides read TGCGCCAGCAGCTTGGATTACAGGGATGGCTACACCTTC. This chain links TRBV5-1 with TRBJ1-2; TRBD1 might be the D (6 bases). Germline values: CDR1 SGHRS, CDR2 YFSETQ. This CDR3 comprises 13 residues. Trimming cost V 0 bases and J 6 bases, with 9 bases left between them. Full variable domain (outside the CDR3, taken from reference TRBV5-1 and TRBJ1-2): KAGVTQTPRYLIKTRGQQVTLSCSPISGHRSVSWYQQTPGQGLQFLFEYFSETQRNKGNFPGRFSGRQFSNSRSEMNVSTLELGDSALYLCASSLDYRDGYTFGSGTRLTVV.

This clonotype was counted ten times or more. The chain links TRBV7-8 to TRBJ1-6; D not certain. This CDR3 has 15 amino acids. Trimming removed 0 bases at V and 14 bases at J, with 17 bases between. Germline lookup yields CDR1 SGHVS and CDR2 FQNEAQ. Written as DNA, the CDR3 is TGTGCCAGCAGCTTAGCGTACGACCGCTTCGGCGCCCTCCACTTT. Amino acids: CASSLAYDRFGALHF. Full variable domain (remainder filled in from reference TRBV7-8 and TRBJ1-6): GAGVSQSPRYKVAKRGQDVALRCDPISGHVSLFWYQQALGQGPEFLTYFQNEAQLDKSGLPSDRFFAERPEGSVSTLKIQRTQQEDSAVYLCASSLAYDRFGALHFGNGTRLTVT.

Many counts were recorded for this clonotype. The DNA of the CDR3 is TGTGCCAGCACATTAGGACAGGGGGCTTCGTACACCGGGGAGCTGTTTTTT. Protein sequence: CASTLGQGASYTGELFF. This chain uses TRBV2 with TRBJ2-2; 11 bases match TRBD1. V lost 7 bases, J lost 3 bases, and 10 bases stayed unmatched. The CDR3 covers 17 residues. Germline CDR1 reads SNHLY; CDR2 reads FYNNEI.

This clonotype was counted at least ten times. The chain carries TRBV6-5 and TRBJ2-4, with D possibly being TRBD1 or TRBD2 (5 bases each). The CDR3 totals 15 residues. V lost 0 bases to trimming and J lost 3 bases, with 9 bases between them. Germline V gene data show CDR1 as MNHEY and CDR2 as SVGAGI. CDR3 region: CASSYSGTVKNIQYF. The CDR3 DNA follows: TGTGCCAGCAGTTACTCCGGGACGGTCAAAAACATTCAGTACTTC.

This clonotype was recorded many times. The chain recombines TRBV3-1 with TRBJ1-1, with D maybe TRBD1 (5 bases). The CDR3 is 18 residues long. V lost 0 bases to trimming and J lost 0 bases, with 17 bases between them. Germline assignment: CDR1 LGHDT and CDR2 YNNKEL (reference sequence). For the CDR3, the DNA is TGTGCCAGCAGCCAAGATGGGGTCTGGGGCGACATGAACACTGAAGCTTTCTTT. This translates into CASSQDGVWGDMNTEAFF. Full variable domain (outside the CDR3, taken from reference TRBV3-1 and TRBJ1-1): DTAVSQTPKYLVTQMGNDKSIKCEQNLGHDTMYWYKQDSKKFLKIMFSYNNKELIINETVPNRFSPKSPDKAHLNLHINSLELGDSAVYFCASSQDGVWGDMNTEAFFGQGTRLTVV.

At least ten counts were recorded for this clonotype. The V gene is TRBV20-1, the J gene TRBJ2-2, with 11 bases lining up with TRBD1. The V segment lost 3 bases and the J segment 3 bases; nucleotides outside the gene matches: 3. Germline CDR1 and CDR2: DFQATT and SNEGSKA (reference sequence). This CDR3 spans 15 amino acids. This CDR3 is CSARRDRGDTGELFF. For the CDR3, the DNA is TGCAGTGCTAGGAGGGACAGGGGGGACACCGGGGAGCTGTTTTTT.

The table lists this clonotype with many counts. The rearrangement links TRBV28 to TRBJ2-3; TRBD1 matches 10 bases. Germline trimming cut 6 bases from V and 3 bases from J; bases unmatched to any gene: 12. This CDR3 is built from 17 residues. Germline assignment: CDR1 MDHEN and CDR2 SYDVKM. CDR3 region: CASRDAHDRGRTDTQYF. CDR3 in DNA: TGTGCCAGCAGAGACGCGCACGACAGGGGGCGGACAGATACGCAGTATTTT.

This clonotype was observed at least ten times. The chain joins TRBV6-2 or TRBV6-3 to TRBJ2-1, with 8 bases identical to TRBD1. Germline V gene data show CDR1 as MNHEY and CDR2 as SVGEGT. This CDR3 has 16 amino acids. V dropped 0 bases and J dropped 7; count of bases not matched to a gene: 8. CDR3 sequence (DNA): TGTGCCAGCAGTTACTCGATCCAGGGGGCTGGAAATGAGCAGTTCTTC. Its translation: CASSYSIQGAGNEQFF.

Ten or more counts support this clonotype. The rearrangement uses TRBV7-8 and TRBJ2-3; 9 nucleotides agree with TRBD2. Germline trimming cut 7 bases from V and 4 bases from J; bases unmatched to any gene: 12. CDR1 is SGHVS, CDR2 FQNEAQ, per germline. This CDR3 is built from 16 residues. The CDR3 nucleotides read TGTGCCAGCAAAGTAAGAGCGACTAGCGGATCAGATACGCAGTATTTT. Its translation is CASKVRATSGSDTQYF.

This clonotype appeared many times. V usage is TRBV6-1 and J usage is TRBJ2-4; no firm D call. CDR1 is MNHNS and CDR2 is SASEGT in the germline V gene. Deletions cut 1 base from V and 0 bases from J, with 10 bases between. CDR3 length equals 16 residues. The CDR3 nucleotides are TGTGCCAGCAGTGAAGGTGGGGTACTAGCCAAAAACATTCAGTACTTC. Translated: CASSEGGVLAKNIQYF.

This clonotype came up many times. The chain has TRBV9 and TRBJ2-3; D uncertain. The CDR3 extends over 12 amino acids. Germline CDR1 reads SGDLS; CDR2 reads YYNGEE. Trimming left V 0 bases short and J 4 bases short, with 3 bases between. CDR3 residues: CASSVAADTQYF. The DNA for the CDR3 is TGTGCCAGCAGCGTAGCGGCAGATACGCAGTATTTT.

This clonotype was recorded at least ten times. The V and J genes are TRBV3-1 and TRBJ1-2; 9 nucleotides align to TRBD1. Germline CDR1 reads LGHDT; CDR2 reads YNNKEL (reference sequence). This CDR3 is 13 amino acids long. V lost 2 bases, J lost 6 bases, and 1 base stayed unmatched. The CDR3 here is CASSQNRGHGYTF. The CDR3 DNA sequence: TGTGCCAGCAGCCAAAACAGGGGGCATGGCTACACCTTC.

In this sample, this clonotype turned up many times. The DNA for the CDR3 is TGTGCCAGCAGCTTACCGACCGGGTCCTTAAGTGAGAATGAGCAGTTCTTC. Its translation: CASSLPTGSLSENEQFF. V gene TRBV7-2 combines with J gene TRBJ2-1; D is unresolved. The CDR3 is made up of 17 amino acids. Germline V CDR1 and CDR2: SGHTA, FQGNSA. The V and J ends lost 2 bases and 7 bases respectively, with 21 bases between them.

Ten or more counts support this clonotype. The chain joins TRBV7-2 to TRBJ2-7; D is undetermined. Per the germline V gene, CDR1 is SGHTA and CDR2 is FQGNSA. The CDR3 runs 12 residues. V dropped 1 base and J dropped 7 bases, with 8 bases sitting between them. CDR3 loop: CASSLGEREQYF. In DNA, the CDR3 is TGTGCCAGCAGCTTAGGAGAGAGAGAGCAGTACTTC. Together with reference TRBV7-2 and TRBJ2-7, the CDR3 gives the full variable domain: GAGVSQSPSNKVTEKGKDVELRCDPISGHTALYWYRQSLGQGLEFLIYFQGNSAPDKSGLPSDRFSAERTGGSVSTLTIQRTQQEDSAVYLCASSLGEREQYFGPGTRLTVT.

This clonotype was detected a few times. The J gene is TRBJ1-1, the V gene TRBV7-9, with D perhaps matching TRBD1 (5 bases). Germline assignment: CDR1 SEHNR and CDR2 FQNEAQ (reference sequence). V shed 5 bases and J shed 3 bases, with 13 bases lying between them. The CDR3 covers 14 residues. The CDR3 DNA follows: TGTGCCAGCAGCCCGAGCAGGGAGGACACTGAAGCTTTCTTT. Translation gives CASSPSREDTEAFF.

This chain's CDR3 is CASSLNPLDGYEQYV. The CDR3 DNA follows: TGTGCCAGCAGCTTGAACCCCTTGGACGGCTACGAGCAGTACGTC. The V call is TRBV5-4, the J call TRBJ2-7, with no clear D. The V end lost 1 base, the J end lost 3 bases, and 14 bases lay between the germline ends. The CDR3 runs to 15 residues. CDR1 is SGHNT and CDR2 is YYREEE in the germline V gene (reference sequence).

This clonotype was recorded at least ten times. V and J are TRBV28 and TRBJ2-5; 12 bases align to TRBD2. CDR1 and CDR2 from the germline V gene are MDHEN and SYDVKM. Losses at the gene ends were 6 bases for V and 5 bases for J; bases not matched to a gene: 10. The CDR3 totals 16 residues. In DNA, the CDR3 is TGTGCCAGCAGGTCCTCCTCTAGCGGGGGGGCGGAGACCCAGTACTTC. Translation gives CASRSSSSGGAETQYF.

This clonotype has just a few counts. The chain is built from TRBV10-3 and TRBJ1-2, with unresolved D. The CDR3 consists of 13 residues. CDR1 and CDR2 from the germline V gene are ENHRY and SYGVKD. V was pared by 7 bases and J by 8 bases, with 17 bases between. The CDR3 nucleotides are TGTGCCATCACGTCCCCGGAGATAGGGGGCTACACCTTC. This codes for CAITSPEIGGYTF.

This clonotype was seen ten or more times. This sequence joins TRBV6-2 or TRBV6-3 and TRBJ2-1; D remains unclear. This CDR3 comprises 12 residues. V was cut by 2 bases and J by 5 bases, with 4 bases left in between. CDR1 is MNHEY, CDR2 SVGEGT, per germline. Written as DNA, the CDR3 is TGTGCCAGCAGTTACCCAAACAATGAGCAGTTCTTC. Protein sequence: CASSYPNNEQFF.

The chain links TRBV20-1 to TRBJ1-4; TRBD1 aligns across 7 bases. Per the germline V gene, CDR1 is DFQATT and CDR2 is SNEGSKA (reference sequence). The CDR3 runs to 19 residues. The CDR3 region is CRGRGPGTGVLATNEKLFF. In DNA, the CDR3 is TGCAGGGGTCGGGGTCCGGGAACAGGGGTCCTTGCAACTAATGAAAAACTGTTTTTT.

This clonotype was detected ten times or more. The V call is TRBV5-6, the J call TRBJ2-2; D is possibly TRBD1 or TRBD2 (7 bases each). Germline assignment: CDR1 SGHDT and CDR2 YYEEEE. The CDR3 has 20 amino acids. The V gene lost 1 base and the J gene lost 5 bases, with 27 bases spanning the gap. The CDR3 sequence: CASSLFSGRTGGKFTGELFF. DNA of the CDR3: TGTGCCAGCAGCTTGTTTTCCGGGAGGACAGGAGGGAAATTTACCGGGGAGCTGTTTTTT. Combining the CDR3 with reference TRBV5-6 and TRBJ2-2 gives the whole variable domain DAGVTQSPTHLIKTRGQQVTLRCSPKSGHDTVSWYQQALGQGPQFIFQYYEEEERQRGNFPDRFSGHQFPNYSSELNVNALLLGDSALYLCASSLFSGRTGGKFTGELFFGEGSRLTVL.

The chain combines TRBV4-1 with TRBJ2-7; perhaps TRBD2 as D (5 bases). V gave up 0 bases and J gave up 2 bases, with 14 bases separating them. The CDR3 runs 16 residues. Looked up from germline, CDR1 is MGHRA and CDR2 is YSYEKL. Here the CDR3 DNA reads TGCGCCAGCAGCCAAGATGAGGGCAGAGGAGCCTACGAGCAGTACTTC. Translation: CASSQDEGRGAYEQYF.

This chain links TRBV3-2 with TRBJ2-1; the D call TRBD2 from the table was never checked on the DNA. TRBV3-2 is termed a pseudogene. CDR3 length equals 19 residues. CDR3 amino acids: CATSPGTSGGAWSYNEQFF. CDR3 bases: TGTGCCACCTCCCCCGGGACTAGCGGGGGGGCGTGGTCCTACAATGAGCAGTTCTTC.

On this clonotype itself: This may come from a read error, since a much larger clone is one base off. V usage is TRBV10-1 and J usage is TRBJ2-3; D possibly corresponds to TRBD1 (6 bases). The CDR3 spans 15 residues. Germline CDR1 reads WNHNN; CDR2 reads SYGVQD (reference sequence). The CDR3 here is CASSPQGKVTDMQYF. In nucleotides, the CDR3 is TGCGCCAGCAGTCCACAGGGTAAAGTCACAGATATGCAGTATTTT.